These 20 T cell receptor delta chains were sequenced from one sample in a study of γδ T cells in repeated Plasmodium falciparum infection. Vgamma9/Vdelta2+ and Vdelta2-negative gammadelta T cells were flow-sorted from PBMC for bulk sequencing. TCRdb redid clone calling on the multiplex PCR reads using CATT. The table lists approximately 93,000 delta-chain clones, 0.85% to 1% of them singletons. Material: gamma-delta T cells from blood. The receptors stem from a pool of human donors (malaria-infected and uninfected, not separated).

As for this clone: This likely traces to a read error, being one base from a far larger clone. Other nucleotide sequences in the sample specify the same CDR3. The V gene is listed as TRDV2; no J gene was called. This CDR3 is 12 amino acids long. Germline V gene data show CDR1 as GEAIGNYY and CDR2 as EKD. The CDR3 sequence: CACDTGRSALIF. The CDR3 bases are TGTGCCTGTGACACTGGACGTTCGGCTCTCATCTTT.

Worth noting for this clone: TCRdb lists the protein of a much larger clone for this DNA, which differs at residue 3, so this is likely a read error; the protein given here is translated from the DNA itself. The chain combines TRDV2 with TRDJ1; 9 bases fit TRDD3. Germline V lookup: CDR1 GEAIGNYY, CDR2 EKD. This CDR3 is built from 19 residues. CDR3 nucleotide sequence: TGTGCCTATGACACCGTTGGTACTGGGGGACCAAAGTACACCGATAAACTCATCTTT. Protein sequence: CAYDTVGTGGPKYTDKLIF.

Note on this clone: The TCRdb protein comes from a much larger clone and disagrees with this DNA's translation at residue 14, likely due to a read error; the protein given here is derived from the DNA. The chain couples TRDV1 to TRDJ1; TRDD3 agrees at 7 bases. The J gene was missing in TCRdb and was found by matching the end of the DNA to germline. Germline-derived CDR1 and CDR2 are TSWWSYY and QGS. The CDR3 is 22 amino acids. Trimming removed 3 bases from V and 0 bases from J; junction bases left unmatched: 25. CDR3 region: CALGDVTGALWGDATYTDKLIF. CDR3 bases: TGTGCTCTTGGGGACGTAACCGGGGCCCTCTGGGGGGATGCGACCTACACCGATAAACTCATCTTT.

In this sample, this clone turned up a few times. The mismatch at residue 9 between this DNA's translation and the TCRdb protein of a much larger clone likely reflects a read error; the protein shown is translated from the DNA. The chain combines TRDV1 with TRDJ1; D perhaps matches TRDD2 (6 bases). Germline CDR1 is TSWWSYY and CDR2 is QGS. CDR3 length: 21 residues. V lost 0 bases to trimming and J lost 3 bases, with 29 bases between them. CDR3 nucleotides: TGTGCTCTTGGGGAACTAGCCAACCCTCCTACGTCAACGGTTGGATCCGATAAACTCATCTTT. Translated: CALGELANPPTSTVGSDKLIF.

This clone occurred many times. A single base is all that separates this from a far larger clone, so a read error is likely. Other nucleotide sequences from this sample produce the same CDR3. The V gene call reads TRDV2; no J gene was called; the DNA was not compared with TRDD3, the D call given in the table. The CDR3 runs 17 residues. Germline lookup yields CDR1 GEAIGNYY and CDR2 EKD. The CDR3 DNA reads as TGTGCCTGTGACACCGTAGGGGGATACGCGGATCCCGATAAGCTCATCTTT. Translated, it gives CACDTVGGYADPDKLIF.

Turning to this clone: A single base is all that separates this from a far larger clone, so a read error is likely. Within the sample, other DNA sequences also encode this same CDR3. The chain combines TRDV1 with TRDJ1; 12 bases map to TRDD3. Germline assignment: CDR1 TSWWSYY and CDR2 QGS. The J segment lost 0 bases and the V segment lost 5 bases, leaving 10 bases of the junction unmatched. CDR3 length: 18 residues. The CDR3 DNA reads as TGTGCTCTTGGGACCCCTGGGGGATACGCATTCCACACCGATAAACTCATCTTT. Amino acid sequence: CALGTPGGYAFHTDKLIF.

This clone was detected only a few times. A far larger clone is one base from this, pointing to a likely read error. Other DNA sequences from this sample encode an identical CDR3 as well. The CDR3 region has the DNA TGTGCTCTTGGGGAACCAACCTTCCTGATCTCTTTTAATGATGGGGGATTCCGGTACACCGATAAACTCATCTTT. It codes for CALGEPTFLISFNDGGFRYTDKLIF. This rearrangement joins TRDV1 to TRDJ1; D might be TRDD3 (8 bases). Since TCRdb gives no J gene, matching the DNA to germline was used here to assign it. The CDR3 loop spans 25 amino acids. CDR1 TSWWSYY and CDR2 QGS come from the germline V gene. V was clipped by 1 base and J by 0 bases, with 39 bases between them.

The table lists this clone with a few counts. With only one base between it and a far larger clone, this is likely a read error. Distinct nucleotide sequences in the sample also encode this CDR3. This sequence joins TRDV2 and TRDJ1, with 12 bases fitting TRDD3. CDR1 and CDR2 (germline): GEAIGNYY, EKD. The V segment lost 3 bases and the J segment 0 bases; nucleotides outside the gene matches: 10. The length of the CDR3 is 18 residues. The CDR3 region is CACDPLLGDTPYTDKLIF. Here the CDR3 DNA reads TGTGCCTGTGACCCATTACTGGGGGATACTCCGTACACCGATAAACTCATCTTT.

This clone was seen many times. TCRdb assigns this DNA the protein of a much larger clone, which departs from its translation at residue 10; this likely reflects a read error, and the protein shown comes from translating the DNA. The V call is TRDV2, the J call TRDJ1; no clear D. The germline CDR1 and CDR2 sequences are GEAIGNYY and EKD. CDR3 length: 16 amino acids. The V end was cut by 0 bases, the J end by 0 bases, with 13 bases between. The CDR3 DNA sequence: TGTGCCTGTGACACCGTCGGAGACGCGCACACCGATAAACTCATCTTT. As protein: CACDTVGDAHTDKLIF.

This clone was counted ten times or more. Other DNA sequences in the same sample also yield this CDR3. CDR3 residues: CALGEPRSLYWGVYTDKLIF. The CDR3 region has the DNA TGTGCTCTTGGGGAACCTCGTAGCTTGTACTGGGGGGTATACACCGATAAACTCATCTTT. The chain carries TRDV1 and TRDJ1; 8 nucleotides align to TRDD3. V lost 1 base, J lost 0 bases, and 16 bases stayed unmatched. The CDR3 extends over 20 amino acids. The germline CDR1 and CDR2 sequences are TSWWSYY and QGS.

This clone appeared many times. This likely reflects a read error, since a far larger clone is one base away. The identical CDR3 is also encoded by other nucleotide sequences in the sample. V is TRDV1 and J is TRDJ1; D is unclear. The length of the CDR3 is 16 residues. Germline values: CDR1 TSWWSYY, CDR2 QGS. The CDR3 DNA sequence: TGTGCTCTTGGGGAACCCTATGGACATACTGAGCGTAAACTCATCTTC. Its protein is CALGEPYGHTERKLIF.

This clone came up a few times. TCRdb's entry gives the protein of a much larger clone, which mismatches this DNA's translation at residue 5, likely from a read error; the protein reported here is translated from the DNA. The V gene is TRDV1, the J gene TRDJ1, with TRDD3 matching 9 bases. No J gene was available from TCRdb, and it was assigned here by a germline match of the DNA. This CDR3 is built from 22 residues. V lost 4 bases and J lost 0; bases outside the gene matches: 24. The germline V gene has CDR1 TSWWSYY and CDR2 QGS. DNA of the CDR3: TGTGCTCTTGGGGGAAGAAGATTGATTCCCTTCCCGACTGGGGGAAACACCGATAAACTCATCTTT. Its translation: CALGGRRLIPFPTGGNTDKLIF.

Comment on this clone: The TCRdb protein comes from a much larger clone and disagrees with this DNA's translation at residue 11, likely due to a read error; the protein given here is derived from the DNA. The chain employs TRDV1 and TRDJ1, with 11 bases aligning to TRDD3. No J segment appears in TCRdb, so it was assigned here by matching the sequence to germline. Germline values: CDR1 TSWWSYY, CDR2 QGS. J lost 6 bases, V lost 5 bases, and 20 bases had no gene match. The CDR3 consists of 19 residues. CDR3 region: CALGPPTLSGWGIRNKLIF. The DNA for the CDR3 is TGTGCTCTTGGGCCTCCCACCCTTTCCGGATGGGGGATACGTAATAAACTCATCTTT.

This clone was counted only a few times. TCRdb's listed protein matches a much larger clone and diverges from this DNA's translation at residue 16, likely through a read error; the protein shown comes from the DNA. This chain uses TRDV1 with TRDJ1; 12 nucleotides align to TRDD3. TCRdb is silent on the J gene; assignment here came from matching the DNA to germline. Germline V CDR1 and CDR2: TSWWSYY, QGS. This CDR3 is built from 19 residues. For the CDR3, the DNA is TGTGCTCTTGGGGAAAAGGCTCCTACGCTGGGGGATACGGCCGATAGACTCATCTTT. Its translation: CALGEKAPTLGDTADRLIF.

This clone appeared many times. The TCRdb protein comes from a much larger clone and disagrees with this DNA's translation at residue 13, likely due to a read error; the protein given here is derived from the DNA. The chain combines TRDV2 with TRDJ1; either TRDD2 or TRDD3 may fit D (6 bases each). This CDR3 comprises 18 residues. V lost 3 bases, J lost 4 bases, and 26 bases lay in between. CDR1 is GEAIGNYY, CDR2 EKD, per germline. The CDR3 DNA reads as TGTGCCTGTGACCAAATGGCCTTCCCGGGGGACGGGGGCGATAAACTCATCTTT. It encodes CACDQMAFPGDGGDKLIF.

This clone appeared many times. The same CDR3 arises from other DNA sequences in this sample as well. The CDR3 protein is CALGGSVCEGDKLIF. In DNA, the CDR3 is TGTGCTCTTGGGGGTAGCGTCTGCGAGGGCGATAAACTCATCTTT. This sequence joins TRDV1 and TRDJ1; D is unclear. V was pared by 4 bases and J by 4 bases, with 16 bases between. CDR3 size: 15 residues. Germline-derived CDR1 and CDR2 are TSWWSYY and QGS.

The table lists this clone with a few counts. A read error is the likely source, as a far larger clone sits one nucleotide away. Other DNA sequences from this sample encode an identical CDR3 as well. The rearrangement uses TRDV2 and TRDJ1; tentatively, D is TRDD3 (6 bases). TCRdb offers no J gene call, so here the DNA was matched to germline to obtain one. This CDR3 comprises 17 residues. V gave up 0 bases and J gave up 0 bases, with 16 bases separating them. From germline, CDR1 is GEAIGNYY and CDR2 EKD. The CDR3 is CACDTAGAGEDTDKLIF. In nucleotides, the CDR3 is TGTGCCTGTGACACCGCAGGCGCGGGGGAAGACACCGATAAACTCATCTTT.

Concerning this clone: A far larger clone is off by one base, so a read error is likely. The same CDR3 is also encoded by other DNA sequences in this sample. V is TRDV2 and J is TRDJ1; 7 positions agree with TRDD3. The J gene, left out of TCRdb, was set here by checking the DNA against germline. The length of the CDR3 is 16 residues. The germline V gene encodes CDR1 GEAIGNYY and CDR2 EKD. V shed 7 bases, J shed 0 bases, and the junction held 13 bases outside the gene matches. The CDR3 nucleotides are TGTGCCTGCGACTCTCTACTGGGGATTTACACCGATAAACTCATCTTT. It encodes CACDSLLGIYTDKLIF.

There are a few counts of this clone. Given a far larger clone just one base away, this is likely a sequencing read error. Other DNA sequences within the sample encode an identical CDR3. The J gene is uncalled and the V gene is TRDV2; TRDD3, the table's D call, lacks a check against the DNA. Germline CDR1 GEAIGNYY, CDR2 EKD. The CDR3 is 21 residues long. In nucleotides, the CDR3 is TGTGCCTGTGACACCGACAACTGGGGGATACGTGTCTTACCAATCACACCCCCTCGGATCTTT. It yields the protein CACDTDNWGIRVLPITPPRIF.

Concerning this clone itself: TCRdb lists the protein of a much larger clone for this DNA, which differs at residue 4, so this is likely a read error; the protein given here is translated from the DNA itself. The V gene is TRDV2, the J gene TRDJ1, with 8 bases identical to TRDD3. Germline V lookup: CDR1 GEAIGNYY, CDR2 EKD. Trimming took 5 bases from V and 0 from J; bases not matched to a gene: 19. The CDR3 has 19 amino acids. CDR3 sequence: CACGRKRLYWGLYTDKLIF. DNA for the CDR3: TGTGCCTGTGGCCGGAAGAGATTGTACTGGGGGTTGTACACCGATAAACTCATCTTT.